Listed below are T cell receptor beta chains from one sample, sequenced in a study of CD8 T cells in Susac syndrome. TCRdb passed the immunoSEQ multiplex PCR reads through MiXCR, listing each CDR3 protein once. The repertoire includes under 250,000 distinct CDR3 sequences, over 85% of them detected once, and 0.07% to 0.09% sits in the top ten. Sequencing was carried out using CD4+ T cells from PBMCs. Every receptor here comes from a human donor with multiple sclerosis. CDR3s include the opening cysteine and the closing phenylalanine or tryptophan. The D gene is left open where the match is weak. Clone size is given for some rows only: seen once, a few or many times, or a class if the clone is expanded.

J: TRBJ1-2; V: TRBV29-1; size: -; D: TRBD1; DNA: TGCAGCGTGACCCTCCCGGGACAGGGTAACTATGGCTACACCTTC; CDR3: CSVTLPGQGNYGYTF
J: TRBJ2-5; V: TRBV16; size: once; D: -; DNA: TGTGCCAGCAGCCATACTCTCGGGCAGGAGACCCAGTACTTC; CDR3: CASSHTLGQETQYF
J: TRBJ1-2; V: TRBV29-1; size: -; D: -; DNA: TGCAGCGTTGGTGACAGGCAGCAGGGCTACACCTTC; CDR3: CSVGDRQQGYTF
J: TRBJ2-6; V: TRBV4-1; size: -; D: -; DNA: TGCGCCAGCAGCCAAGACTTCCCTGGGGCCAACGTCCTGACTTTC; CDR3: CASSQDFPGANVLTF
J: TRBJ2-7; V: TRBV18; size: -; D: -; DNA: TGTGCCAGCTCACCAGGTTATTGGAAAGGGACTTACGAGCAGTACTTC; CDR3: CASSPGYWKGTYEQYF
J: TRBJ2-1; V: TRBV6-6; size: -; D: TRBD1; DNA: TGTGCCAGCAGCCCCCGGGACCGCGGACAGGGTGAGCAGTTCTTC; CDR3: CASSPRDRGQGEQFF
J: TRBJ1-5; V: TRBV2; size: -; D: -; DNA: TGTGCCAGCAGTGATTCGGGAGGCCATCAGCCCCAGCATTTT; CDR3: CASSDSGGHQPQHF
J: TRBJ2-4; V: TRBV9; size: once; D: -; DNA: TGTGCCAGCGCCACCGGGGTGAATACCAAAAACATTCAGTACTTC; CDR3: CASATGVNTKNIQYF
J: TRBJ2-5; V: TRBV20-1; size: -; D: TRBD2; DNA: TGCAGTGCTAGCCTCCCCACAGCGGGGTGGGGAGAGACCCAGTACTTC; CDR3: CSASLPTAGWGETQYF
J: TRBJ2-4; V: TRBV19; size: -; D: -; DNA: TGTGCCAGTAGTATTACAGGGTTGTCTGGCAAAAACATTCAGTACTTC; CDR3: CASSITGLSGKNIQYF
J: TRBJ2-4; V: TRBV9; size: -; D: -; DNA: TGTGCCAGCAGCGTAGATGGGGGGGCCAAAAACATTCAGTACTTC; CDR3: CASSVDGGAKNIQYF
J: TRBJ2-3; V: TRBV27; size: -; D: -; DNA: TGTGCCAGCCGAACAGCGCCATATACAGATACGCAGTATTTT; CDR3: CASRTAPYTDTQYF
J: TRBJ2-3; V: TRBV24-1; size: once; D: -; DNA: TGTGCCACCAGTGATCCTGACCTCCGGCGATTAGATACGCAGTATTTT; CDR3: CATSDPDLRRLDTQYF
J: TRBJ1-6; V: TRBV3-1; size: -; D: -; DNA: TGTGCCAGCAGCCAAGAGCATAAGGGCTCCTATAATTCACCCCTCCACTTT; CDR3: CASSQEHKGSYNSPLHF
J: TRBJ1-6; V: TRBV6-5; size: once; D: -; DNA: TGTGCCAGCAGTTACTCGGGGGAGAGATATTCACCCCTCCACTTT; CDR3: CASSYSGERYSPLHF
J: TRBJ1-4; V: TRBV20-1; size: -; D: -; DNA: TGCAGTGCTTCGACAGGCTATAATGAAAAACTGTTTTTT; CDR3: CSASTGYNEKLFF
J: TRBJ2-1; V: TRBV5-4; size: -; D: TRBD2; DNA: TGTGCCAGCAGCACCCCGCCCGGGACTAGCGGGGGGAAGTATTTGGATGAGCAGTTCTTC; CDR3: CASSTPPGTSGGKYLDEQFF
J: TRBJ2-4; V: TRBV4-1; size: once; D: -; DNA: TGCGCCAGCAGCCAAGAAACAGGGCAGCCAAGGCTTACCAAAAACATTCAGTACTTC; CDR3: CASSQETGQPRLTKNIQYF
J: TRBJ2-1; V: TRBV3-1; size: -; D: -; DNA: TGTGCCAGCAGCCATTATAGGGCGCCGAGGAGGGGTAGTAGCGGCAATGAGCAGTTCTTC; CDR3: CASSHYRAPRRGSSGNEQFF
J: TRBJ1-3; V: TRBV29-1; size: -; D: -; DNA: TGCAGCGGTCAGAGCTCTGGAAACACCATATATTTT; CDR3: CSGQSSGNTIYF
J: TRBJ2-7; V: TRBV5-6; size: -; D: TRBD1; DNA: TGTGCCAGCAGCGGGACAGGGGGCGAGCAGTACTTC; CDR3: CASSGTGGEQYF
J: TRBJ1-5; V: TRBV20-1; size: -; D: TRBD1; DNA: TGCAGTGCTAGATTTAGGGGGCTAGAGCGCAATCAGCCCCAGCATTTT; CDR3: CSARFRGLERNQPQHF
J: TRBJ2-3; V: TRBV25-1; size: -; D: -; DNA: TGTGCCAGCAGTGAATTTGGTGGAGGAGCCAAGACAGATACGCAGTATTTT; CDR3: CASSEFGGGAKTDTQYF
J: TRBJ2-7; V: TRBV20-1; size: -; D: -; DNA: TGCAGTGCTTTCGGTCCAACCACTTACGAGCAGTACTTC; CDR3: CSAFGPTTYEQYF
J: TRBJ2-5; V: TRBV5-6; size: -; D: -; DNA: TGTGCCAGCAGCTTGCTGGGACGGGGCCTAGAGACCCAGTACTTC; CDR3: CASSLLGRGLETQYF
J: TRBJ1-3; V: TRBV30; size: -; D: -; DNA: TGTGCCTGGAGTGGTGACAGTAGCTCTGGAAACACCATATATTTT; CDR3: CAWSGDSSSGNTIYF
J: TRBJ2-1; V: TRBV3-1; size: -; D: TRBD2; DNA: TGTGCCAGCAGCTTCCGACTAGCGGGAGCCGTTCCTGAGCAGTTCTTC; CDR3: CASSFRLAGAVPEQFF
J: TRBJ1-2; V: TRBV19; size: -; D: -; DNA: TGTGCCAGTAGAACTGGACAGAACTATGGCTACACCTTC; CDR3: CASRTGQNYGYTF
J: TRBJ2-3; V: TRBV5-4; size: -; D: TRBD2; DNA: TGTGCCAGCAGCTTGGTGGGGAGACTAGCGGGGGGCCTTGTACCAGATACGCAGTATTTT; CDR3: CASSLVGRLAGGLVPDTQYF
J: TRBJ2-7; V: TRBV6-1; size: -; D: -; DNA: TGTGCCAGCGGGACGGACTCCTACGAGCAGTACTTC; CDR3: CASGTDSYEQYF
J: TRBJ2-3; V: TRBV5-4; size: -; D: -; DNA: TGTGCCAGCAGCTTGTTTGCGGATACGCAGTATTTT; CDR3: CASSLFADTQYF
J: TRBJ2-2; V: TRBV7-7; size: -; D: TRBD1; DNA: TGTGCTAGCACCAACACCCTTCCGGGACAGTCGAACACCGGGGAGCTGTTTTTT; CDR3: CASTNTLPGQSNTGELFF
J: TRBJ1-5; V: TRBV5-5; size: -; D: TRBD1; DNA: TGTGCAGCTGTGCGGGGACAGGGGTTGGGGCAGCCCCAGCATTTT; CDR3: CAAVRGQGLGQPQHF
J: TRBJ1-1; V: TRBV6-1; size: -; D: -; DNA: TGTGCCAGCAGTCCGAGGGCCTGGGGCACTGAAGCTTTCTTT; CDR3: CASSPRAWGTEAFF
J: TRBJ2-2; V: TRBV2; size: -; D: TRBD1; DNA: TGTGCCAGCAGAGTAACCAGGGGGACCGGGGAGCTGTTTTTT; CDR3: CASRVTRGTGELFF
J: TRBJ2-1; V: TRBV20-1; size: -; D: TRBD2; DNA: TGCAGTGCGCATCTAGCGGGAGTGTACAATGAGCAGTTCTTC; CDR3: CSAHLAGVYNEQFF
J: TRBJ2-2; V: TRBV7-9; size: -; D: -; DNA: TGTGCCAGCAGCTGGGGGACGGTCACCGGGGAGCTGTTTTTT; CDR3: CASSWGTVTGELFF
J: TRBJ2-2; V: TRBV11-1; size: -; D: -; DNA: TGTGCCAGCAGTTCTAACGGGGAGCTGTTTTTT; CDR3: CASSSNGELFF
J: TRBJ2-4; V: TRBV7-2; size: -; D: -; DNA: TGTGCCAGCAGCTTAGGTGGAGGGCGGGACATTCAGTACTTC; CDR3: CASSLGGGRDIQYF
J: TRBJ1-2; V: TRBV27; size: -; D: TRBD1; DNA: TGTGCCAGCAGTTCCCCGGCAGGGGGCAACTATGGCTACACCTTC; CDR3: CASSSPAGGNYGYTF
J: TRBJ2-1; V: TRBV20-1; size: -; D: TRBD2; DNA: TGCAGTGCTAGAGGACTAGCGGGAGGGCCAGGAGTAGATGAGCAGTTCTTC; CDR3: CSARGLAGGPGVDEQFF
J: TRBJ2-3; V: TRBV7-3; size: -; D: TRBD2; DNA: TGTGCCAGCAGCCCCACGGGGGGTTCCCCCACAGATACGCAGTATTTT; CDR3: CASSPTGGSPTDTQYF
J: TRBJ1-1; V: TRBV12-3/TRBV12-4; size: few; D: -; DNA: TGTGCCAGCAGTGGTGGCGTTAACACTGAAGCTTTCTTT; CDR3: CASSGGVNTEAFF
J: TRBJ2-1; V: TRBV20-1; size: -; D: -; DNA: TGCAGTGCTAGGGCCCCATACCGTAGCAATGAGCAGTTCTTC; CDR3: CSARAPYRSNEQFF
J: TRBJ2-5; V: TRBV5-1; size: -; D: TRBD1; DNA: TGCGCCAGCAGCGAGGGACAGGGTTCGGAGACCCAGTACTTC; CDR3: CASSEGQGSETQYF
J: TRBJ2-5; V: TRBV12-3/TRBV12-4; size: -; D: -; DNA: TGTGCCAGCAGTCCCCAGGCGCTGTACCAAGAGACCCAGTACTTC; CDR3: CASSPQALYQETQYF
J: TRBJ2-1; V: TRBV7-8; size: -; D: -; DNA: TGTGCCAGCAGCTTAGCGTTCATCGGGGGCGCGGGGACCCATGAGCAGTTCTTC; CDR3: CASSLAFIGGAGTHEQFF